This TCR beta chain came from a study of blood T cell repertoires in COVID-19. Study overall: Researchers got acute and convalescent COVID-19 samples from the United States, Italy and Spain. Sources were T cells, B-cell-depleted T cells, or PBMCs; the material itself was cDNA or gDNA.

Ages ranged from about 18 to 89 years, with residence in about two dozen US areas. As originally analysed: Cell counts per sample came from amplifying reference gene primers. TCRdb keeps only in-frame clones here, not all; method: immunoSEQ multiplex PCR. The V and J calls and clone size are taken from that table; D and trimming were inferred from the DNA. Here the sample spans just over 150,000 clones, 85% to 90% being singletons. The sequence was collected from a woman in her 50s who had recovered from COVID-19. The sample consisted of PBMCs or T cells enriched from blood (not recorded which).

CDR3 amino acids: CASSFSGLATDTQYF. The CDR3 DNA sequence: TGTGCCAGCAGCTTTTCGGGACTTGCCACAGATACGCAGTATTTT. The rearrangement links TRBV5-6 to TRBJ2-3, with D perhaps TRBD2 (6 bases). With 2 bases removed from V and 2 bases from J, the gap between germline ends came to 12 bases. This CDR3 is built from 15 residues. Germline-derived CDR1 and CDR2 are SGHDT and YYEEEE.